Below are 20 T cell receptor beta chains sequenced from a single sample in a study of CD8 T cells in ankylosing spondylitis. MiXCR, run by TCRdb on the 5' RACE reads, gives a single entry per CDR3 protein. The profile covers more than 600,000 distinct CDR3 sequences, with over 15% appearing a single time and 19% taken by the ten largest. The study, taken as a whole, reports: Ankylosing spondylitis blood seemed to carry a telltale TCR beta motif made of seven or eight highly homologous variants.

These receptors are not linked to any known antigen. The sample consisted of blood, either unsorted or a sorted T cell fraction (not recorded which). The receptors here all came from a male donor with ankylosing spondylitis.

CDR3 bases: TGTGCCAGCAGCTTAACCGGGGGGTCTAGCACAGATACGCAGTATTTT. It encodes CASSLTGGSSTDTQYF. This chain links TRBV11-2 with TRBJ2-3; 7 positions match TRBD2. The germline CDR1 and CDR2 sequences are SGHAT and FQNNGV. Germline trimming cut 2 bases from V and 0 bases from J; bases unmatched to any gene: 5. The CDR3 runs to 16 residues.

The chain links TRBV6-2 or TRBV6-3 to TRBJ2-5; D could derive from TRBD1 or TRBD2 (7 bases each). Germline CDR1 and CDR2: MNHEY and SVGEGT. The germline V and J ends were trimmed by 2 bases and 1 base, with 14 bases remaining between them. There are 16 residues in the CDR3. The DNA for the CDR3 is TGTGCCAGCAGTTACCCCAGGGGGGGACTCCAAGAGACCCAGTACTTC. It encodes CASSYPRGGLQETQYF.

The table lists this clonotype with a few counts. The rearrangement uses TRBV10-3 and TRBJ1-3; D is undetermined. Trimming shortened V by 11 bases and J by 2 bases, and 10 bases separated the two germline ends. This CDR3 has 12 residues. The germline gives CDR1 ENHRY, CDR2 SYGVKD. CDR3 bases: TGTGCCGCCAAGGAAGCTGGAAACACCATATATTTT. Residues: CAAKEAGNTIYF.

This chain uses TRBV25-1 with TRBJ2-5; possibly TRBD2 for D (6 bases). V was trimmed by 3 bases and J by 7 bases, leaving 12 bases between them. Germline-derived CDR1 and CDR2 are MGHDK and SYGVNS. The CDR3 is 13 residues long. The CDR3 sequence: CASSEPPEGTQYF. CDR3 in DNA: TGTGCCAGCAGTGAGCCCCCGGAGGGGACCCAGTACTTC.

The chain has TRBV9 and TRBJ2-2; D gene uncertain. The CDR3 is made up of 15 amino acids. From germline, CDR1 is SGDLS and CDR2 YYNGEE. Trimming left V 7 bases short and J 0 bases short, with 13 bases between. This chain's CDR3 is CASQPTESNTGELFF. The CDR3 DNA sequence: TGTGCCAGCCAGCCGACTGAATCGAACACCGGGGAGCTGTTTTTT.

This chain joins TRBV12-5 and TRBJ2-1; 8 bases agree with TRBD1. CDR3 length: 14 residues. Germline trimming cut 7 bases from V and 3 bases from J; bases unmatched to any gene: 5. CDR1 LGHNT and CDR2 FRNRAP come from the germline V gene. The CDR3 spells CASAKQGDYNEQFF. CDR3 bases: TGTGCTAGTGCCAAACAGGGGGACTACAATGAGCAGTTCTTC.

This clonotype occurred many times. CDR3 bases: TGTGCCAGCAGGCAGGCGAGCTCTGGAAACACCATATATTTT. Its translation: CASRQASSGNTIYF. The rearrangement uses TRBV12-3 or TRBV12-4 and TRBJ1-3; D is ambiguous. Trimming left V 6 bases short and J 0 bases short, with 9 bases between. The CDR3 consists of 14 residues.

The chain couples TRBV20-1 to TRBJ2-3, with D perhaps TRBD1 or TRBD2 (5 bases each). V was shortened by 0 bases and J by 0 bases, with 13 bases between the two germline ends. The CDR3 has 16 residues. Germline V gene data show CDR1 as DFQATT and CDR2 as SNEGSKA (reference sequence). As DNA, the CDR3 is TGCAGTGCTAGAGATTGGGGGTCCCCTAGCACAGATACGCAGTATTTT. Amino acid sequence: CSARDWGSPSTDTQYF.

The sample holds many counts of this clonotype. The V gene is TRBV29-1, the J gene TRBJ1-2, with 9 nucleotides matching TRBD1. Germline CDR1 is SQVTM and CDR2 is ANQGSEA. After removal of 7 bases from V and 8 bases from J, the junction contained 8 bases not matched to a gene. The CDR3 totals 12 residues. The CDR3 coding sequence is TGCAGCGCGGGGACAGGGACTGAGGGCTACACCTTC. Translated: CSAGTGTEGYTF.

This rearrangement joins TRBV4-1 to TRBJ2-7; 8 positions agree with TRBD2. CDR1 is MGHRA and CDR2 is YSYEKL in the germline V gene. The length of the CDR3 is 15 residues. The trim removed 4 bases at V and 4 bases at J, leaving 9 bases unmatched. CDR3 coding DNA: TGCGCCAGCAGCCTTTTAAGCGGGGGCCTATACGAGCAGTACTTC. It codes for CASSLLSGGLYEQYF.

Note on this clonotype: A much larger clone differs by one base, so this may be a read error. CDR3 nucleotides: TGTACCAGCAGTGTAACTCGGACTAGCGGGAGACTAGATACGCAGTATTTT. Its translation: CTSSVTRTSGRLDTQYF. This sequence joins TRBV12-3 or TRBV12-4 and TRBJ2-3; 13 nucleotides agree with TRBD2. The CDR3 is made up of 17 amino acids.

The chain carries TRBV27 and TRBJ1-6; D possibly corresponds to TRBD1 (6 bases). This CDR3 comprises 17 residues. Germline lookup yields CDR1 MNHEY and CDR2 SMNVEV (reference sequence). The ends were cut back, 6 bases at V and 7 bases at J, with 22 bases in the middle. The CDR3 sequence is CASRSPTGSRGNSPLHF. The CDR3 DNA reads TGTGCCAGCAGGTCCCCGACAGGTTCGAGGGGAAATTCACCCCTCCACTTT.

This clonotype was counted a few times. The CDR3 loop reads CASSLRTAGTDTQYF. The CDR3 DNA reads as TGCGCCAGCAGCCTCCGGACAGCTGGCACAGATACGCAGTATTTT. This chain connects TRBV5-1 to TRBJ2-3; D may be TRBD1 (6 bases). The V end lost 4 bases, the J end lost 1 base, and 13 bases lay between the germline ends. Germline CDR1 is SGHRS and CDR2 is YFSETQ. CDR3 length: 15 residues.

V gene TRBV5-5 combines with J gene TRBJ2-3; 8 positions agree with TRBD2. Trimming removed 5 bases from V and 6 bases from J; junction bases left unmatched: 14. CDR1 SGHKS and CDR2 YYEKEE come from the germline V gene (reference sequence). The CDR3 is 16 amino acids. The chain's CDR3 is CASRPVSGGRGDTQYF. CDR3 DNA sequence: TGTGCCAGCAGGCCTGTGAGCGGGGGTAGAGGGGATACGCAGTATTTT. The whole variable domain, filled in from reference TRBV5-5 and TRBJ2-3, reads DAGVTQSPTHLIKTRGQQVTLRCSPISGHKSVSWYQQVLGQGPQFIFQYYEKEERGRGNFPDRFSARQFPNYSSELNVNALLLGDSALYLCASRPVSGGRGDTQYFGPGTRLTVL.

There are a few counts of this clonotype. This sequence joins TRBV19 and TRBJ2-5, with a weak D call TRBD2 (6 bases). Deletions cut 4 bases from V and 5 bases from J, with 17 bases between. The CDR3 is 15 residues long. The germline gives CDR1 LNHDA, CDR2 SQIVND (reference sequence). The CDR3 coding sequence is TGTGCCAGTAGTACCGACGGCGGGGACGAGGAGACCCAGTACTTC. Its protein is CASSTDGGDEETQYF.

This clonotype was detected only a few times. V is TRBV3-1 and J is TRBJ1-1; D might be TRBD1 (5 bases). Germline V lookup: CDR1 LGHDT, CDR2 YNNKEL (reference sequence). Trimming left V 4 bases short and J 5 bases short, with 11 bases between. The CDR3 totals 13 residues. The CDR3 sequence is CASSLRWGTEAFF. CDR3 DNA sequence: TGTGCCAGCAGCCTACGATGGGGGACTGAAGCTTTCTTT.

This clonotype was picked up a small number of times. The genes are TRBV20-1 and TRBJ1-1; D is uncertain. The length of the CDR3 is 13 residues. Germline assignment: CDR1 DFQATT and CDR2 SNEGSKA (reference sequence). V lost 5 bases and J lost 0, with 10 bases in between. CDR3 sequence reads: CSAGDSMNTEAFF. The CDR3 DNA sequence: TGCAGTGCTGGCGACTCGATGAACACTGAAGCTTTCTTT.

This clonotype came up a few times. The chain recombines TRBV4-2 with TRBJ2-3; TRBD2 matches at 12 bases. Germline V lookup: CDR1 LGHNA, CDR2 YNFKEQ. The V gene end was trimmed by 4 bases and the J gene end by 6 bases; junction bases not matched to a gene: 8. This CDR3 spans 16 amino acids. Here the CDR3 DNA reads TGTGCCAGCAGCCCCTGGACTAGCGGGACTGGGGATACGCAGTATTTT. It codes for CASSPWTSGTGDTQYF.

This clonotype was picked up many times. The chain joins TRBV7-2 to TRBJ1-5; no definite D call. The V gene lost 3 bases and the J gene lost 5 bases, with 14 bases spanning the gap. The CDR3 is made up of 15 amino acids. Germline V gives CDR1 SGHTA, CDR2 FQGNSA. CDR3 residues: CASSFRGNLDQPQHF. Here the CDR3 DNA reads TGTGCCAGCAGCTTCAGAGGGAATCTCGATCAGCCCCAGCATTTT. Using reference TRBV7-2 and TRBJ1-5 for the parts outside the CDR3, the full variable domain is GAGVSQSPSNKVTEKGKDVELRCDPISGHTALYWYRQSLGQGLEFLIYFQGNSAPDKSGLPSDRFSAERTGGSVSTLTIQRTQQEDSAVYLCASSFRGNLDQPQHFGDGTRLSIL.

The chain is built from TRBV29-1 and TRBJ2-7; TRBD2 matches 7 bases. This CDR3 contains 15 residues. Germline CDR1 and CDR2: SQVTM and ANQGSEA. The chain's CDR3 is CCAGIGGGPGGGQYF. The CDR3 nucleotides read TGCTGTGCCGGAATTGGGGGAGGGCCGGGTGGTGGGCAGTACTTC.